One sample yielded the 22 T cell receptor beta chains listed below, sequenced in a study of molecular identifiers for immune sequencing clone quantification. TCRdb reanalysed the PCR reads using MiXCR and keeps one entry per CDR3 protein. Of 490,000 or so distinct CDR3 sequences listed, around 21% were seen once; the top ten hold approximately 0.8%. The sample was naive CD8+ T cells from blood, with Jurkat cell RNA spiked in. Documented subset: FACS-sorted CD8+CD4-CCR7+CD45RA+ naive T cells. The receptors here all came from a human donor in good health. Some libraries in this study had Jurkat cell RNA spiked in.

This clonotype was counted many times. This sequence joins TRBV6-6 and TRBJ1-1, with D possibly TRBD1 on 5 matching bases. The germline V gene has CDR1 MNHNY and CDR2 SVGAGI (reference sequence). V was pared by 7 bases and J by 0 bases, with 15 bases between. CDR3 length: 15 residues. CDR3 residues: CASNGDPWVNTEAFF. The CDR3 DNA reads TGTGCCAGCAACGGGGACCCGTGGGTGAACACTGAAGCTTTCTTT.

This clonotype was seen at least ten times. V is TRBV7-8 and J is TRBJ2-5, with a weak D call TRBD2 (6 bases). The ends were cut back, 2 bases at V and 1 base at J, with 14 bases in the middle. CDR3 length equals 16 residues. Per the germline V gene, CDR1 is SGHVS and CDR2 is FQNEAQ. The CDR3 DNA is TGTGCCAGCAGCTTAACAGCGGGCTCCTCCCAAGAGACCCAGTACTTC. Its translation: CASSLTAGSSQETQYF.

At least ten counts were recorded for this clonotype. V usage is TRBV7-3 and J usage is TRBJ2-3; D gene unclear. Looked up from germline, CDR1 is SGHTA and CDR2 is FQGTGA. CDR3 length equals 14 residues. Trimming took off 2 bases at V and 2 bases at J, with 8 bases between the two ends. CDR3 residues: CASSLLLNTDTQYF. CDR3 bases: TGTGCCAGCAGCTTACTCCTTAACACAGATACGCAGTATTTT.

V and J are TRBV4-1 and TRBJ1-1; tentative D call: TRBD1 (5 bases). CDR1 and CDR2 (germline): MGHRA, YSYEKL. Trimming shortened V by 1 base and J by 3 bases, and 15 bases separated the two germline ends. The CDR3 contains 16 residues. CDR3 coding DNA: TGCGCCAGCAGCCAAGTGACAGCAACAATATACACTGAAGCTTTCTTT. Translation gives CASSQVTATIYTEAFF.

There are many counts of this clonotype. The V and J genes are TRBV28 and TRBJ2-3, with TRBD2 matching over 9 bases. Germline V lookup: CDR1 MDHEN, CDR2 SYDVKM. The V segment lost 3 bases and the J segment 2 bases; nucleotides outside the gene matches: 6. This CDR3 contains 16 residues. CDR3 amino acids: CASSFGLAGPTDTQYF. CDR3 nucleotide sequence: TGTGCCAGCAGTTTCGGTCTAGCGGGACCCACAGATACGCAGTATTTT.

This clonotype was picked up a small number of times. The chain has TRBV30 and TRBJ2-3, with unresolved D. With 7 bases removed from V and 0 bases from J, the gap between germline ends came to 17 bases. CDR1 is GTSNPN and CDR2 is SVGIG in the germline V gene (reference sequence). This CDR3 has 15 residues. DNA of the CDR3: TGTGCCTCTCAACCCACTGGTACTAGCACAGATACGCAGTATTTT. The encoded protein is CASQPTGTSTDTQYF. The full variable domain, its missing parts supplied by reference TRBV30 and TRBJ2-3, is SQTIHQWPATLVQPVGSPLSLECTVEGTSNPNLYWYRQAAGRGLQLLFYSVGIGQISSEVPQNLSASRPQDRQFILSSKKLLLSDSGFYLCASQPTGTSTDTQYFGPGTRLTVL.

This clonotype was counted ten times or more. The J gene is TRBJ1-5, the V gene TRBV28, with TRBD1 identical over 8 bases. The trim removed 3 bases at V and 7 bases at J, leaving 8 bases unmatched. Germline loops: CDR1 MDHEN, CDR2 SYDVKM. The CDR3 has 15 amino acids. CDR3 sequence: CASSFPGTGLQPQHF. CDR3 in DNA: TGTGCCAGCAGTTTCCCGGGGACAGGCTTACAGCCCCAGCATTTT. Drawing the rest from reference TRBV28 and TRBJ1-5, the complete variable domain is DVKVTQSSRYLVKRTGEKVFLECVQDMDHENMFWYRQDPGLGLRLIYFSYDVKMKEKGDIPEGYSVSREKKERFSLILESASTNQTSMYLCASSFPGTGLQPQHFGDGTRLSIL.

V and J are TRBV6-5 and TRBJ2-7, with 8 positions matching TRBD1. The trim removed 8 bases at V and 2 bases at J, leaving 11 bases unmatched. This CDR3 is built from 15 residues. CDR1 and CDR2 (germline): MNHEY, SVGAGI. CDR3 loop: CASSNRQGRPYEQYF. CDR3 in DNA: TGTGCCAGCTCTAACAGACAGGGGCGGCCCTACGAGCAGTACTTC.

V gene TRBV12-3 or TRBV12-4 combines with J gene TRBJ2-7, with 10 bases aligning to TRBD2. The V gene end was trimmed by 5 bases and the J gene end by 4 bases; junction bases not matched to a gene: 8. The CDR3 spans 15 residues. The CDR3 loop reads CASSPSGSGGYEQYF. The DNA of the CDR3 is TGTGCCAGCAGTCCGTCCGGTAGCGGGGGGTACGAGCAGTACTTC.

The chain carries TRBV11-3 and TRBJ2-3; possibly TRBD1 or TRBD2 for D (5 bases each). Deletions cut 2 bases from V and 4 bases from J, with 10 bases between. This CDR3 is 14 amino acids long. CDR1 and CDR2 (germline): SGHNT, YENEEA. The CDR3 region has the DNA TGTGCCAGCAGCTTACCAGGGACGGCAGATACGCAGTATTTT. It yields the protein CASSLPGTADTQYF.

On this clonotype itself: This may be a read error: a much more frequent sequence differs by one nucleotide. The rearrangement links TRBV29-1 to TRBJ1-1; tentative D call: TRBD1 (5 bases). Germline V gives CDR1 SQVTM, CDR2 ANQGSEA. The CDR3 has 16 residues. DNA of the CDR3: TGCAGCGATGAAGATCGGGGGAGGGCTCGGAACACTGAAGCTTTCTTT. Protein product: CSDEDRGRARNTEAFF.

This clonotype turned up a few times. The chain is built from TRBV2 and TRBJ1-2; D remains unclear. CDR3 size: 16 residues. V was shortened by 1 base and J by 5 bases, with 17 bases between the two germline ends. Germline CDR1 and CDR2: SNHLY and FYNNEI. The CDR3 DNA is TGTGCCAGCAGTGAAGGAGACGGGAGAAACTTTTATGGCTACACCTTC. This gives the protein CASSEGDGRNFYGYTF. Together with reference TRBV2 and TRBJ1-2, the CDR3 gives the full variable domain: EPEVTQTPSHQVTQMGQEVILRCVPISNHLYFYWYRQILGQKVEFLVSFYNNEISEKSEIFDDQFSVERPDGSNFTLKIRSTKLEDSAMYFCASSEGDGRNFYGYTFGSGTRLTVV.

This sequence joins TRBV19 and TRBJ1-1; 9 nucleotides align to TRBD1. This CDR3 is 16 amino acids long. V trimming: 3 bases; J trimming: 3 bases; junction bases outside the gene matches: 8. Germline V gives CDR1 LNHDA, CDR2 SQIVND (reference sequence). The CDR3 spells CASSIGQGSGDTEAFF. In nucleotides, the CDR3 is TGTGCCAGTAGTATCGGACAGGGGAGCGGGGACACTGAAGCTTTCTTT.

The chain is built from TRBV7-6 and TRBJ2-7; the D is unclear. Germline V CDR1 and CDR2: SGHVS, FNYEAQ. Deletions cut 8 bases from V and 6 bases from J, with 23 bases between. The CDR3 runs to 15 residues. The CDR3 DNA follows: TGTGCCAGCTGCTCTGAGGCAGGTTTTTTTGGCGAGCAGTACTTC. This codes for CASCSEAGFFGEQYF.

V and J are TRBV7-6 and TRBJ2-5; D might be TRBD1 or TRBD2, each matching 6 bases. Germline CDR1 SGHVS, CDR2 FNYEAQ. V lost 5 bases, J lost 2 bases, and 15 bases lay in between. The CDR3 is 15 residues long. Written as DNA, the CDR3 is TGTGCCAGCAGCGCGACGGGGGCAGAACAAGAGACCCAGTACTTC. Amino acids: CASSATGAEQETQYF.

The table lists this clonotype with many counts. The chain combines TRBV4-1 with TRBJ1-5; D ambiguous. The CDR3 is made up of 15 amino acids. V lost 3 bases to trimming and J lost 1 base, with 10 bases between them. Germline V gives CDR1 MGHRA, CDR2 YSYEKL. For the CDR3, the DNA is TGCGCCAGCAGCCATCCGGACGGCAGCAATCAGCCCCAGCATTTT. Encoded protein: CASSHPDGSNQPQHF.

This clonotype occurred a few times. The V and J genes are TRBV12-3 or TRBV12-4 and TRBJ2-7, with 10 bases that match TRBD1. This CDR3 region has 15 residues. V lost 3 bases, J lost 5 bases, and 7 bases stayed unmatched. DNA for the CDR3: TGTGCCAGCAGTTTGTGGGACAGGGGTGACCACGAGCAGTACTTC. Translating gives CASSLWDRGDHEQYF.

Turning to this clonotype: This could be a read error, since a much larger clone is one nucleotide away. The V call is TRBV7-9, the J call TRBJ2-3; 10 nucleotides align to TRBD2. The length of the CDR3 is 15 residues. Germline lookup yields CDR1 SEHNR and CDR2 FQNEAQ (reference sequence). The CDR3 spells CAGSYLAGATDTQYF. CDR3 bases: TGTGCCGGCAGCTACCTAGCGGGAGCTACAGATACGCAGTATTTT.

This clonotype was seen repeatedly, ten times or more. The chain employs TRBV5-5 and TRBJ2-7; D is unclear. The CDR3 is made up of 15 amino acids. Germline lookup yields CDR1 SGHKS and CDR2 YYEKEE (reference sequence). The V and J ends lost 4 bases and 2 bases respectively, with 16 bases between them. CDR3 DNA sequence: TGTGCCAGCAGCCTTTATCCGTCGGGCGCCTACGAGCAGTACTTC. This encodes CASSLYPSGAYEQYF.

The chain combines TRBV18 with TRBJ2-7; 10 bases align to TRBD2. Germline CDR1 KGHSH, CDR2 LQKENI. CDR3 length: 16 residues. V gave up 0 bases and J gave up 1 base; unmatched junction bases: 3. CDR3 in DNA: TGTGCCAGCTCACCACCGGAAGCGGGAGGGTCCTACGAGCAGTACTTC. It encodes CASSPPEAGGSYEQYF.

This clonotype turned up a few times. The rearrangement joins TRBV29-1 to TRBJ2-1, with D perhaps TRBD2 (7 bases). The CDR3 runs 15 residues. Germline V gives CDR1 SQVTM, CDR2 ANQGSEA. V was pared by 7 bases and J by 14 bases, with 30 bases between. The CDR3 nucleotides read TGCAGCGGGGGGGGCTACGACGGACTGGGCCGGATAGAGTTCTTC. Translated, it gives CSGGGYDGLGRIEFF.

About this clonotype: A read error may explain this, as a much larger clone is one base away. The CDR3 protein is CASGLLDSRYGYTF. The CDR3, as DNA: TGTGCTAGTGGTTTGTTGGACAGTCGTTATGGCTACACCTTC. This rearrangement joins TRBV12-5 to TRBJ1-2, with D perhaps TRBD1 (6 bases). The CDR3 consists of 14 residues. Germline V CDR1 and CDR2: LGHNT, FRNRAP. V was trimmed by 2 bases and J by 5 bases, leaving 12 bases between them.